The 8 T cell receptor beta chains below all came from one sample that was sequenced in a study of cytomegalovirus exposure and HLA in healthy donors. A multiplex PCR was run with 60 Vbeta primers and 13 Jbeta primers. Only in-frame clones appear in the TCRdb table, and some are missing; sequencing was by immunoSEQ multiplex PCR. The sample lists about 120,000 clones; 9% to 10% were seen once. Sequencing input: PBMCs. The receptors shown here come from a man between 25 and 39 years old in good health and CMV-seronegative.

The CDR3 sequence is CASSGGTSGSTMQYF. CDR3 DNA sequence: TGTGCCAGCAGCGGAGGGACTAGCGGATCTACGATGCAGTACTTC. The chain recombines TRBV5-4 with TRBJ2-7; 11 positions match TRBD2. The CDR3 extends over 15 amino acids. Trimming cost V 4 bases and J 9 bases; bases outside gene matches: 12. Per germline, CDR1 SGHNT and CDR2 YYREEE (reference sequence).

The DNA of the CDR3 is TGCGCCAGCAGTCCAGACTCTGGAAACACCATATATTTT. Translated, it gives CASSPDSGNTIYF. This chain connects TRBV5-1 to TRBJ1-3; D unresolved. This CDR3 has 13 residues. Looked up from germline, CDR1 is SGHRS and CDR2 is YFSETQ. V lost 5 bases and J lost 0, with 6 bases in between.

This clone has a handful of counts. CDR3 amino acids: CASGLAGVGREQYF. The CDR3 region has the DNA TGTGCCTCGGGACTAGCGGGAGTAGGCCGCGAGCAGTACTTC. J is TRBJ2-7 and V is TRBV30; 14 bases agree with TRBD2. The CDR3 extends over 14 amino acids. Per the germline V gene, CDR1 is GTSNPN and CDR2 is SVGIG (reference sequence). V was pared by 7 bases and J by 6 bases, with 8 bases of the junction left unmatched.

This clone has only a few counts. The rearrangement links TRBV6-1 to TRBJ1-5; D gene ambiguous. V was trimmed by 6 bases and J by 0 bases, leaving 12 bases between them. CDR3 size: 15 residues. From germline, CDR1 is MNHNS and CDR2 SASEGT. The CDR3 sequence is CASRSPRYSNQPQHF. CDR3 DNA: TGTGCCAGCAGGTCCCCCCGTTATAGCAATCAGCCCCAGCATTTT.

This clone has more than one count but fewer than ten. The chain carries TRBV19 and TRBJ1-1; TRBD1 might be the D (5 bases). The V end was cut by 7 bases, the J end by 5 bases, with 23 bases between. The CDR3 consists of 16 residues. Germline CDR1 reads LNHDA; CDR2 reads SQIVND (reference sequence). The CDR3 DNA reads TGTGCCAGTATCGGCCCCCAGGGAAATAGAAGGACTGAAGCTTTCTTT. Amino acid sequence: CASIGPQGNRRTEAFF.

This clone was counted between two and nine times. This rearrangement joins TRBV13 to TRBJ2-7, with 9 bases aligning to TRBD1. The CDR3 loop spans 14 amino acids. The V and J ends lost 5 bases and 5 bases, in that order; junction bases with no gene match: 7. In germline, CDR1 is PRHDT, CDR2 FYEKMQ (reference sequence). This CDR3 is CASSAYRGHDEQYF. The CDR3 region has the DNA TGTGCCAGCAGCGCGTACAGGGGGCACGACGAGCAGTACTTC.

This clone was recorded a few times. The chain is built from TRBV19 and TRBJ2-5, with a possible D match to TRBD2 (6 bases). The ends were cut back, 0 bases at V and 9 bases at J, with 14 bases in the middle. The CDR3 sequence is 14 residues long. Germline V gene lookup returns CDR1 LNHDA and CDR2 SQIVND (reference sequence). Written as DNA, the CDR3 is TGTGCCAGTAGTATAGAGGGCCCCTGGGAGGCCCAGTACTTC. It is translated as CASSIEGPWEAQYF.

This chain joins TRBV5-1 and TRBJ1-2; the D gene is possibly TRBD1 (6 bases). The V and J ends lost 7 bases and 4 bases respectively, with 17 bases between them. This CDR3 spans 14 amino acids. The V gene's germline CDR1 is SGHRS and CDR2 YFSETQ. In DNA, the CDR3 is TGCGCCAGCTCACTTAACGAGGGGGTCTATGGCTACACCTTC. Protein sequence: CASSLNEGVYGYTF.